A single T cell receptor beta chain is shown here with its context. Its target is unknown. The sample comes from a study of beta chain features in type 1 diabetes. The overall study: Examination of sorted cells across all samples involved over 85,000,000 cells. Points from the study as a whole: Possible PCR preference for shorter templates applied equally to patients and controls. Any role of HLA type in TCRB rearrangement remained unresolved here. Moderately but significantly shorter TCRB CDR3s were found in Type 1 diabetes patients in all four CD4+ subsets.

The sequenced template was cDNA made from the entire isolated RNA. TCRdb's table, derived via immunoSEQ multiplex PCR, lists solely in-frame clones and lacks some. The table has 100,000 to 150,000 clones, about 10% seen once. The authors sorted CD4+ naive, central memory, regulatory and stem cell-like memory cells via CD45RO/CCR7/CD25/CD127/CD95/CD27. Trimming cost V 8 bases and J 2 bases, with 13 bases left between them. There are 14 residues in the CDR3. This sequence joins TRBV23-1 and TRBJ1-5, with a possible D match to TRBD1 (5 bases). TRBV23-1 is recorded as an ORF, its role being uncertain. The clonotype originates from a man younger than 40 with type 1 diabetes. Material: central memory CD4+ T cells from blood. CDR3 residues: CASRQNRCNQPQHF. Written as DNA, the CDR3 is TGCGCCAGCCGCCAGAACAGGTGCAATCAGCCCCAGCATTTT.